This T cell receptor (beta chain) was recovered during a study of blood T cell repertoires in COVID-19. Produced via immunoSEQ multiplex PCR; TCRdb's table is partial and in-frame only. The table includes approximately 180,000 clones, around 81% detected once. The V and J ends lost 0 bases and 9 bases respectively, with 12 bases between them. Germline V gives CDR1 MNHEY, CDR2 SVGAGI. CDR3 length: 15 residues. Enrolment of Seattle patients took place during active infection, and they were followed longitudinally. This sequence originates from a woman aged 80 or over with COVID-19, enrolled during active disease. The sample taken for sequencing was peripheral blood. The rearrangement uses TRBV6-5 and TRBJ1-6, with TRBD1 as a possible D gene (5 bases). The CDR3 region has the DNA TGTGCCAGCAGTTACTCAGGGCCGGGGGGTTCACCCCTCCACTTT. Its translation: CASSYSGPGGSPLHF.